This T cell receptor (beta chain) was sequenced in a study of shared clonotypes between healthy human individuals. There are a few counts of this clone. Every contributor of samples was a Caucasian grown-up residing in Nashville, Tennessee. Genomic DNA for unsorted samples was obtained from around 94 million PBMCs. Every subset had its genomic DNA shared out evenly among several immunoSEQ plates. Among the unsorted PBMC samples, replicate PCRs used roughly 300 ng DNA, roughly 33,000 T cell genomes. Some clones are missing from TCRdb's copy, which holds only in-frame ones; the method was immunoSEQ multiplex PCR. The sample lists around 450,000 clones, roughly 80% occurring once. The length of the CDR3 is 14 residues. Germline CDR1 and CDR2: LNHDA and SQIVND (reference sequence). V was clipped by 1 base and J by 7 bases, with 10 bases between them.

V gene TRBV19 combines with J gene TRBJ2-2; D not resolved. The origin of this receptor is a woman aged 35 to 49 in good health. Some clones in this sample may be carry-over from other donors' samples. Sequencing was carried out using PBMCs. In DNA form, the CDR3 reads TGTGCCAGTAGTATAGTTCCCTTGGGCGGGGAGCTGTTTTTT. This codes for CASSIVPLGGELFF.